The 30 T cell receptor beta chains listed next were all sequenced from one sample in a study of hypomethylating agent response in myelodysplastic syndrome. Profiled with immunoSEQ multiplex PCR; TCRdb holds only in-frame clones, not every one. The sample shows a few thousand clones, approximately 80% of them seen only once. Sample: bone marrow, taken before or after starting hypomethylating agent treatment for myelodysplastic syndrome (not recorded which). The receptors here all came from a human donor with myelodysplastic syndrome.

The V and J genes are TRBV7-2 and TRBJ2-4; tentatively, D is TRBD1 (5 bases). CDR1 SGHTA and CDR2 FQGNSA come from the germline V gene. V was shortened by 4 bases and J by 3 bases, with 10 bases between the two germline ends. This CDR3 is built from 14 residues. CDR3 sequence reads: CASSSGWVKNIQYF. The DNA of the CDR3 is TGTGCCAGCAGCTCAGGGTGGGTCAAAAACATTCAGTACTTC.

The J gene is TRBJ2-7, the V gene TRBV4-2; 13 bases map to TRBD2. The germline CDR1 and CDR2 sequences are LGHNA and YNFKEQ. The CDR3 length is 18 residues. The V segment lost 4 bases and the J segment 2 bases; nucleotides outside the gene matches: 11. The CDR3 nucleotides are TGTGCCAGCAGCCGGACTAGCGGGGGAAGGGCCAATACCTACGAGCAGTACTTC. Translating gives CASSRTSGGRANTYEQYF.

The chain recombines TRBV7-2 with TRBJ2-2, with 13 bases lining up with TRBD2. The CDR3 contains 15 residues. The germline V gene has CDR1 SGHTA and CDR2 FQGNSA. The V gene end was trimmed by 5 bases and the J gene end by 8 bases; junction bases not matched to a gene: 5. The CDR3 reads CASSPTSGGAGELFF. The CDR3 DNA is TGTGCCAGCAGCCCTACTAGCGGGGGGGCAGGGGAGCTGTTTTTT. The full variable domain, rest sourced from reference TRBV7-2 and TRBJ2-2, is GAGVSQSPSNKVTEKGKDVELRCDPISGHTALYWYRQSLGQGLEFLIYFQGNSAPDKSGLPSDRFSAERTGGSVSTLTIQRTQQEDSAVYLCASSPTSGGAGELFFGEGSRLTVL.

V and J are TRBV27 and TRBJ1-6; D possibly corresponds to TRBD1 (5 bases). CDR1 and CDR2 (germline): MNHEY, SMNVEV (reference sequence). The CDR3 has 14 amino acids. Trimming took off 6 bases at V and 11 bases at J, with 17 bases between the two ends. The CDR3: CASRTGTGGTPLHF. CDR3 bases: TGTGCCAGCAGGACCGGGACCGGGGGAACACCCCTCCACTTT.

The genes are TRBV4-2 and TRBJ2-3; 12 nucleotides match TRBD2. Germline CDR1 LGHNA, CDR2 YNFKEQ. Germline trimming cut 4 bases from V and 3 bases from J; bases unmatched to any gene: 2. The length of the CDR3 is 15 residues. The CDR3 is CASSRTSGGTDTQYF. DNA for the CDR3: TGTGCCAGCAGCCGCACTAGCGGGGGGACAGATACGCAGTATTTT.

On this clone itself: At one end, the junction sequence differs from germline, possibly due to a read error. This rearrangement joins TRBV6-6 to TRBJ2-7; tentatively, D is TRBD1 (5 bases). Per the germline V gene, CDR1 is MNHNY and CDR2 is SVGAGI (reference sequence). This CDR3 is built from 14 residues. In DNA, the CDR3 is TGTGCCAGCAGTTACGAACCAAGGGGCTACGCGCAGTACTTC. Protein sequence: CASSYEPRGYAQYF.

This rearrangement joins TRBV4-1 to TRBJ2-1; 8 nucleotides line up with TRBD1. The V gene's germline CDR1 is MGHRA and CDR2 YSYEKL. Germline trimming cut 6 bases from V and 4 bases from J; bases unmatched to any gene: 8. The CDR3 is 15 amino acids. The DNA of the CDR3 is TGCGCCAGCAGACAAAACCGGGACAGGTACAATGAGCAGTTCTTC. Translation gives CASRQNRDRYNEQFF.

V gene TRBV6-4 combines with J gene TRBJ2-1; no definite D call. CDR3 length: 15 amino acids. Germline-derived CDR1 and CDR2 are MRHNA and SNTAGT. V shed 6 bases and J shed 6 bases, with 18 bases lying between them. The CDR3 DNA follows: TGTGCCAGCAGCCCTACGTATTTAGCTTCCAATGAGCAGTTCTTC. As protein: CASSPTYLASNEQFF.

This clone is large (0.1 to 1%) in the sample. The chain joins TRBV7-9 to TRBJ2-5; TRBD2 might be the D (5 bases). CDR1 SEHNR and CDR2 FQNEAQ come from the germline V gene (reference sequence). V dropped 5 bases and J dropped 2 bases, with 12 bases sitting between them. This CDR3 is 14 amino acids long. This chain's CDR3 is CASSGRTLQETQYF. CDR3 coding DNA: TGTGCCAGCAGCGGAAGGACTTTACAAGAGACCCAGTACTTC.

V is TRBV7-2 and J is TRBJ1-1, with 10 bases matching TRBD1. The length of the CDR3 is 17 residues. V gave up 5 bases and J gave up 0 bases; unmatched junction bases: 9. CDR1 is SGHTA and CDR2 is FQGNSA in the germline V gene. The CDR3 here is CASSLTTGGRMNTEAFF. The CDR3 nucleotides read TGTGCCAGCAGCCTAACGACAGGGGGCCGGATGAACACTGAAGCTTTCTTT.

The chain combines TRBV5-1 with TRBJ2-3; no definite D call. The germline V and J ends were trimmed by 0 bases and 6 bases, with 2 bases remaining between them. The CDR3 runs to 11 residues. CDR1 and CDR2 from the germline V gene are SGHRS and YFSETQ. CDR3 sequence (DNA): TGCGCCAGCAGCTTGGAGGATACGCAGTATTTT. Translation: CASSLEDTQYF.

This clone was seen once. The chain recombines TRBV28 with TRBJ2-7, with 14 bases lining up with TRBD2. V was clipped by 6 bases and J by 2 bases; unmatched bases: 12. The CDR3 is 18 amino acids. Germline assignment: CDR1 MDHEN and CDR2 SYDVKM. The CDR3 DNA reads TGTGCCAGCAGCCTCCGGACTAGCGGGAGGTCCAAGGCCTACGAGCAGTACTTC. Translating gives CASSLRTSGRSKAYEQYF.

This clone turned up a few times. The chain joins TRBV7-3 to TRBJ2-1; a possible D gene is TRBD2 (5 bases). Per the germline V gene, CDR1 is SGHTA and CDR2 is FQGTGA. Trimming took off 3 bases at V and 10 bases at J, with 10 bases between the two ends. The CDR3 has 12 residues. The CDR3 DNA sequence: TGTGCCAGCAGCTTTGACTCGGGGGAGCAGTTCTTC. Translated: CASSFDSGEQFF.

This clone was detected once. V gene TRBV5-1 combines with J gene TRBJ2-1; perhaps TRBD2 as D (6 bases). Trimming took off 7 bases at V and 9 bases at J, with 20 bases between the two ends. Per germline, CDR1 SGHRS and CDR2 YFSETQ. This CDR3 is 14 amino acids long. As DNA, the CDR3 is TGCGCCAGCCAAGCTTCCGAGGTGCGGGGTGAGCAGTTCTTC. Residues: CASQASEVRGEQFF. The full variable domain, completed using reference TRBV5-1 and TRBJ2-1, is KAGVTQTPRYLIKTRGQQVTLSCSPISGHRSVSWYQQTPGQGLQFLFEYFSETQRNKGNFPGRFSGRQFSNSRSEMNVSTLELGDSALYLCASQASEVRGEQFFGPGTRLTVL.

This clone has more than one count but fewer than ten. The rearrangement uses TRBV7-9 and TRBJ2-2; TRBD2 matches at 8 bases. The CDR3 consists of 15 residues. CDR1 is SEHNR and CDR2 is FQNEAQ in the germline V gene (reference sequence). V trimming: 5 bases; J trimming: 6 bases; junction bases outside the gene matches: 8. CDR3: CASSQWTSRAGELFF. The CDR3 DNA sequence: TGTGCCAGCAGCCAATGGACTAGCCGCGCCGGGGAGCTGTTTTTT. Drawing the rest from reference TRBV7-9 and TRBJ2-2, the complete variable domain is DTGVSQNPRHKITKRGQNVTFRCDPISEHNRLYWYRQTLGQGPEFLTYFQNEAQLEKSRLLSDRFSAERPKGSFSTLEIQRTEQGDSAMYLCASSQWTSRAGELFFGEGSRLTVL.

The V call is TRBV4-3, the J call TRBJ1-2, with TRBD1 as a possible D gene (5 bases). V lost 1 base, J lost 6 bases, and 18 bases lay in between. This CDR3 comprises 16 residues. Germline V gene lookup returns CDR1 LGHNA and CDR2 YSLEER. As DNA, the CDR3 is TGCGCCAGCAGCCAAGGGGGGTTAGGACCGCCGGATGGCTACACCTTC. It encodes CASSQGGLGPPDGYTF.

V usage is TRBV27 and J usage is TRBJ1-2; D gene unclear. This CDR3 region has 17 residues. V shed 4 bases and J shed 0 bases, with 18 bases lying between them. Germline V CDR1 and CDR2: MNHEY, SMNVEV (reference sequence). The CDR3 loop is CASSYPHFQRANYGYTF. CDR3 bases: TGTGCCAGCAGTTACCCTCATTTCCAGCGAGCTAACTATGGCTACACCTTC.

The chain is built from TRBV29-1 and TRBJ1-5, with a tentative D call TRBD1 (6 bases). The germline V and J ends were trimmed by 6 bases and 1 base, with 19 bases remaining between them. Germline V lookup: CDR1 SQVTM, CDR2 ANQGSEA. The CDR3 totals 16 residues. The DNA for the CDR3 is TGCAGCGTCTCGGAGGTGGGGGGCGCGAGCAATCAGCCCCAGCATTTT. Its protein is CSVSEVGGASNQPQHF.

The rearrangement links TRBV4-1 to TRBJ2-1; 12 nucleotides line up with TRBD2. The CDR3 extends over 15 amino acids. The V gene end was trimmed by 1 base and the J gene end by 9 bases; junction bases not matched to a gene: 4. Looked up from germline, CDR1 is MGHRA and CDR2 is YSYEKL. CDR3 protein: CASSQGPSGGGEQFF. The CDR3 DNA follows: TGCGCCAGCAGCCAAGGACCTAGCGGGGGGGGTGAGCAGTTCTTC.

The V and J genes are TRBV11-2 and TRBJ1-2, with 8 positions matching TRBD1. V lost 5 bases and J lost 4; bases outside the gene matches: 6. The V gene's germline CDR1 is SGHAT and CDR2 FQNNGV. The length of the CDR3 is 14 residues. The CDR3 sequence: CASSHPDRVYGYTF. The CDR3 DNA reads TGTGCCAGCAGCCACCCGGACAGGGTCTATGGCTACACCTTC.

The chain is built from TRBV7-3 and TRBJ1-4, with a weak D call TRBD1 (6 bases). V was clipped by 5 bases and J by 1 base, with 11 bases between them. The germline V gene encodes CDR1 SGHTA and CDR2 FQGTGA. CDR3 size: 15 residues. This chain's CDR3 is CASSPRGRTNEKLFF. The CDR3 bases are TGTGCCAGCAGCCCCAGGGGCCGAACTAATGAAAAACTGTTTTTT.

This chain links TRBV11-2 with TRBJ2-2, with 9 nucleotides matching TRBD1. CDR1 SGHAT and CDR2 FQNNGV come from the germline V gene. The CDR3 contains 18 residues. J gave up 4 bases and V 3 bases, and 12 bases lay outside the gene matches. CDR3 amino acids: CASSFIPPTGGPTGELFF. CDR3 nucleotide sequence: TGTGCCAGCAGCTTCATCCCACCGACAGGGGGTCCCACCGGGGAGCTGTTTTTT.

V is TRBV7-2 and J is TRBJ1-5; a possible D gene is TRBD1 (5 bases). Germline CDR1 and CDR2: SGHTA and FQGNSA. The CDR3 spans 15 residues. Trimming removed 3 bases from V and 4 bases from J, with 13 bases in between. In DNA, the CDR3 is TGTGCCAGCAGCTTGAGGGACGGCGGAAATCAGCCCCAGCATTTT. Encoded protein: CASSLRDGGNQPQHF.

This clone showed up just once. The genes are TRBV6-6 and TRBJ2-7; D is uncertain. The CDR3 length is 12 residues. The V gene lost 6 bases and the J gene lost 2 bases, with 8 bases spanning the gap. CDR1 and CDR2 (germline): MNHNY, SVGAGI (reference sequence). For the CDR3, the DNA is TGTGCCAGCAGGAATCCCCCCTACGAGCAGTACTTC. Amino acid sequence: CASRNPPYEQYF.

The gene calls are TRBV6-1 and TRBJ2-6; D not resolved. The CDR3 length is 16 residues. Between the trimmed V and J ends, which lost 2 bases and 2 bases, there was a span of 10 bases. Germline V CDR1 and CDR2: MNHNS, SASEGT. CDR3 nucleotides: TGTGCCAGCAGTGAAATCCAAGGAACTGGGGCCAACGTCCTGACTTTC. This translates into CASSEIQGTGANVLTF.

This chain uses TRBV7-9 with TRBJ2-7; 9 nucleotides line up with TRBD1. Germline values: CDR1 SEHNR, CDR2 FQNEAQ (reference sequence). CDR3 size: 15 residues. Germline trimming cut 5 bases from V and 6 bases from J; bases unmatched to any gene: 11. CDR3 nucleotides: TGTGCCAGCAGCCCTATGGGACAGGGTATTGGCGAGCAGTACTTC. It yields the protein CASSPMGQGIGEQYF.

In DNA, the CDR3 is TGTGCCAGCAGCTTCGGGGGTAGATCCTACGAGCAGTACTTC. Amino acids: CASSFGGRSYEQYF. The genes are TRBV11-2 and TRBJ2-7; maybe TRBD2 (6 bases). The CDR3 is 14 residues long. Germline V gives CDR1 SGHAT, CDR2 FQNNGV. Trimming took off 3 bases at V and 1 base at J, with 10 bases between the two ends.

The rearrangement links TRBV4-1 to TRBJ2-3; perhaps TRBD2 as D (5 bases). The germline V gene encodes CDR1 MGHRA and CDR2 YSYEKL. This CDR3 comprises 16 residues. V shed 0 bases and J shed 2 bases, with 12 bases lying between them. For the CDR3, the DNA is TGCGCCAGCAGCCAAGACCCCGGGATCGACACAGATACGCAGTATTTT. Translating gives CASSQDPGIDTDTQYF.

The CDR3: CASSLDAWGAGETQYF. DNA of the CDR3: TGCGCCAGCAGCTTGGACGCCTGGGGGGCTGGCGAGACCCAGTACTTC. The J gene is TRBJ2-5, the V gene TRBV5-1, with D perhaps TRBD1 or TRBD2 (6 bases each). The CDR3 totals 16 residues. Per the germline V gene, CDR1 is SGHRS and CDR2 is YFSETQ. Trimming took 0 bases from V and 5 from J, leaving 17 bases between them.

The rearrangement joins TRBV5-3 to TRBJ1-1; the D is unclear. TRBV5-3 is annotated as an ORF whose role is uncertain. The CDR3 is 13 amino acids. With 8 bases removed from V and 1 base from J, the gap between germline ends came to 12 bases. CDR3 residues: CASSQPSNTEAFF. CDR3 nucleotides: TGTGCCAGCAGCCAGCCCTCGAACACTGAAGCTTTCTTT.